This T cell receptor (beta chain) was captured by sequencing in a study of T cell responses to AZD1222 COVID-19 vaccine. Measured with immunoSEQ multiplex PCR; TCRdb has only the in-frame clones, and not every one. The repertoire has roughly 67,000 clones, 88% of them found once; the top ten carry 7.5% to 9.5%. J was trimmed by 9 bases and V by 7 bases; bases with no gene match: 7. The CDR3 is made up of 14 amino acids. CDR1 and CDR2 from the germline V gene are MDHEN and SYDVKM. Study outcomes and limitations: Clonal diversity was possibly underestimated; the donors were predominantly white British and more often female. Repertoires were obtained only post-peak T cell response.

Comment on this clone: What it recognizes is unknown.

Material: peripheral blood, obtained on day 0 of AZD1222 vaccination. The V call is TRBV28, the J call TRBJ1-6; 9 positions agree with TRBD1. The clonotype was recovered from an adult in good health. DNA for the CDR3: TGTGCCAGCAAGCCGGGACAGGGCGGTTCACCCCTCCACTTT. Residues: CASKPGQGGSPLHF.